These 15 T cell receptor beta chains were sequenced from one sample in a study of cytomegalovirus exposure and HLA in healthy donors. Primers included in the PCR were 60 Vbeta and 13 Jbeta primers. Sequencing was performed with immunoSEQ multiplex PCR; in TCRdb, only in-frame clones are kept and a portion is missing. The sample shows 150,000 to 200,000 clones, roughly 87% of them seen only once. Source material: PBMCs. The source of these receptors is a man aged 45-65 years in good health and CMV-seropositive.

Concerning this clone itself: Germline is not matched at one junction end, which may reflect a read error. The chain recombines TRBV7-9 with TRBJ2-7; 7 bases fit TRBD2. Per germline, CDR1 SEHNR and CDR2 FQNEAQ (reference sequence). This CDR3 spans 16 amino acids. CDR3 in DNA: TGTTCCAGCAGCTTAGTAATGGCGGGAGCGAGCTACGAGCAGTACTTC. Protein sequence: CSSSLVMAGASYEQYF.

This clone was observed once. J is TRBJ2-2 and V is TRBV5-1; 12 bases map to TRBD1. Trimming at V came to 4 bases and at J to 4 bases, leaving 8 bases not matched to a gene. CDR1 and CDR2 from the germline V gene are SGHRS and YFSETQ. The CDR3 consists of 17 residues. CDR3 nucleotide sequence: TGCGCCAGCAGCGTCGCCGGGACAGGGGGCCTCACCGGGGAGCTGTTTTTT. Its translation is CASSVAGTGGLTGELFF.

The chain carries TRBV10-3 and TRBJ1-1; tentatively, D is TRBD1 (6 bases). Germline assignment: CDR1 ENHRY and CDR2 SYGVKD. V was cut by 1 base and J by 1 base, with 10 bases left in between. The length of the CDR3 is 15 residues. The CDR3 region has the DNA TGTGCCATCAGTGAGTGGACAGTAGGGAACACTGAAGCTTTCTTT. This codes for CAISEWTVGNTEAFF.

The chain recombines TRBV19 with TRBJ2-7; 11 nucleotides align to TRBD2. This CDR3 is 14 amino acids long. Per the germline V gene, CDR1 is LNHDA and CDR2 is SQIVND (reference sequence). J gave up 2 bases and V 3 bases, and 0 bases lay outside the gene matches. The CDR3 here is CASSMTSGAYEQYF. The CDR3, as DNA: TGTGCCAGTAGTATGACTAGCGGGGCCTACGAGCAGTACTTC.

This clone was seen only once. This sequence joins TRBV9 and TRBJ1-5, with a tentative D call TRBD1 (6 bases). Germline lookup yields CDR1 SGDLS and CDR2 YYNGEE. The CDR3 spans 15 residues. V was shortened by 3 bases and J by 0 bases, with 10 bases between the two germline ends. CDR3 in DNA: TGTGCCAGCAGCGCTACAGGGAATAGCAATCAGCCCCAGCATTTT. It translates to CASSATGNSNQPQHF.

The chain joins TRBV9 to TRBJ2-3; D gene uncertain. The CDR3 is 14 amino acids. V was trimmed by 2 bases and J by 2 bases, leaving 9 bases between them. From germline, CDR1 is SGDLS and CDR2 YYNGEE. In DNA, the CDR3 is TGTGCCAGCAGCGTTGGTCAAGCCACAGATACGCAGTATTTT. It yields the protein CASSVGQATDTQYF.

CDR3 DNA sequence: TGTGCCAGTAGTATAGACAGGGGATATGGCACAGATACGCAGTATTTT. Translation: CASSIDRGYGTDTQYF. The rearrangement links TRBV19 to TRBJ2-3, with D perhaps matching TRBD1 (6 bases). The CDR3 is made up of 16 amino acids. CDR1 is LNHDA, CDR2 SQIVND, per germline (reference sequence). Trimming stripped 0 bases from V and 1 base from J, with 11 bases between.

The chain carries TRBV15 and TRBJ2-3; TRBD2 matches at 9 bases. Germline values: CDR1 LNHNV, CDR2 YYDKDF (reference sequence). This CDR3 has 15 residues. Germline trimming cut 2 bases from V and 0 bases from J; bases unmatched to any gene: 0. CDR3 nucleotides: TGTGCCACCAGCAGACTAGCGGGGAGCACAGATACGCAGTATTTT. Its protein product is CATSRLAGSTDTQYF.

The genes are TRBV4-3 and TRBJ1-6; D remains unclear. The length of the CDR3 is 17 residues. Germline-derived CDR1 and CDR2 are LGHNA and YSLEER. Deletions cut 0 bases from V and 7 bases from J, with 16 bases between. The CDR3 region is CASSQEAERVRNSPLHF. The CDR3 region has the DNA TGCGCCAGCAGCCAAGAGGCGGAGAGGGTAAGGAATTCACCCCTCCACTTT.

CDR3 bases: TGTGCCAGCAGCCTTCCACATGGCGGGTTGAACAATGAGCAGTTCTTC. Its protein product is CASSLPHGGLNNEQFF. The chain couples TRBV2 to TRBJ2-1; tentative D call: TRBD2 (5 bases). V shed 6 bases and J shed 5 bases, with 20 bases lying between them. CDR1 and CDR2 from the germline V gene are SNHLY and FYNNEI. The CDR3 is 16 residues long.

The rearrangement joins TRBV20-1 to TRBJ2-5; D gene uncertain. The CDR3 is made up of 11 amino acids. V lost 1 base to trimming and J lost 7 bases, with 7 bases between them. Germline CDR1 reads DFQATT; CDR2 reads SNEGSKA (reference sequence). This CDR3 reads CSARAQPTQYF. The CDR3 nucleotides read TGCAGTGCTAGAGCACAGCCGACCCAGTACTTC.

V usage is TRBV19 and J usage is TRBJ2-2; 7 bases are a match to TRBD1. The CDR3 extends over 15 amino acids. The V and J ends lost 6 bases and 3 bases, in that order; junction bases with no gene match: 7. Germline V gene data show CDR1 as LNHDA and CDR2 as SQIVND (reference sequence). DNA of the CDR3: TGTGCCAGTAGGAGGGACAGACAATACACCGGGGAGCTGTTTTTT. This encodes CASRRDRQYTGELFF.

This clone was detected only once. The rearrangement uses TRBV4-1 and TRBJ2-3, with 7 nucleotides matching TRBD1. V dropped 3 bases and J dropped 2; count of bases not matched to a gene: 8. The CDR3 length is 16 residues. The germline V gene encodes CDR1 MGHRA and CDR2 YSYEKL. DNA for the CDR3: TGCGCCAGCAGCCAGGGACAGTTAATACTCACAGATACGCAGTATTTT. It translates to CASSQGQLILTDTQYF.

This chain joins TRBV6-1 and TRBJ1-6, with 9 bases aligning to TRBD1. The junction had 7 bases not matched to a gene; V was cut back by 6 bases and J by 7 bases. The CDR3 contains 15 residues. The V gene's germline CDR1 is MNHNS and CDR2 SASEGT. Here the CDR3 DNA reads TGTGCCAGCAGGGCGACAGGGGGGAAGAATTCACCCCTCCACTTT. Translated: CASRATGGKNSPLHF.

The table lists this clone with a count of one. Written as DNA, the CDR3 is TGTGCCAGCAGCTTAGTGCTTGCAGGGCCCTACGAGCAGTACTTC. Translation: CASSLVLAGPYEQYF. The chain recombines TRBV7-8 with TRBJ2-7; possibly TRBD1 for D (5 bases). The CDR3 has 15 residues. Per the germline V gene, CDR1 is SGHVS and CDR2 is FQNEAQ. V gave up 1 base and J gave up 2 bases, with 12 bases separating them.